The source of this T cell receptor beta chain is a study of blood T cell repertoires in COVID-19. Sequenced by immunoSEQ multiplex PCR; TCRdb stores in-frame clones only, minus some. The table has some 110,000 clones, about 70% seen once; the top ten hold 4.5% to 6%. V was cut by 1 base and J by 13 bases, with 11 bases left in between. The CDR3 is made up of 13 amino acids. Germline V gives CDR1 LNHNV, CDR2 YYDKDF (reference sequence). This TCR was recovered from an elderly man with COVID-19, enrolled during active disease. The material sequenced was peripheral blood. The chain joins TRBV15 to TRBJ1-6; D remains ambiguous. The CDR3 DNA sequence: TGTGCCACCAGCAGAGGGGCGATCCGGCCCCTCCACTTT. It translates to CATSRGAIRPLHF.